This TCR beta chain was sequenced during a study of blood T cells in healthy people across ages. The V and J ends lost 6 bases and 7 bases respectively, with 19 bases between them. CDR3 size: 15 residues. Germline CDR1 reads MNHEY; CDR2 reads SVGAGI. PCR was performed a second time for roughly 7 to 11 cycles using a sample-barcoded 5' primer and a J-beta primer mix. TCRdb reprocessed the 5' RACE reads with MiXCR, giving one entry per CDR3 protein. The sample has roughly 900,000 distinct CDR3 sequences, 40% to 60% seen once. The clonotype comes from a man between 25 and 39 years old in good health. The chain carries TRBV6-5 and TRBJ2-1, with D perhaps given as TRBD1 or TRBD2 (5 bases each). Sequenced sample: blood. CDR3 sequence: CASRGASWIGNEQFF. In DNA form, the CDR3 reads TGTGCCAGCAGAGGGGCTAGCTGGATCGGAAATGAGCAGTTCTTC.